One sample yielded the 8 T cell receptor beta chains listed below, sequenced in a study of beta chain features in type 1 diabetes (dated by TCRdb to 2016 to 2019). The method behind the library was the immunoSEQ multiplex PCR assay. The entire amount of isolated RNA was reverse transcribed using the High Capacity cDNA Reverse Transcription Kit, so the sequenced TCRB transcripts were expressed ones. In TCRdb, the immuneACCESS table is reduced to in-frame sequences with V and J assigned. These tables do not hold every clone; where another copy was compared, an unresolved V gene accounts for under half, and the others remain unexplained. A total of about 660,000 clones appear in this sample, over 12% of them only once. The ten largest clones capture 0.035% to 0.04% of the sample. Study-wide conclusions, independent of this receptor: Type 1 diabetes patients showed a moderate but significant shortening of TCRB CDR3 length in all four CD4+ subsets.

What these receptors recognize is not known. Specimen: naive CD4+ T cells from blood. The cell subset or site label corresponds to: true naive CD4+ T cells. The receptors come from a young man with type 1 diabetes.

The table lists this clone with a few counts. The chain has TRBV18 and TRBJ1-2; D unclear. The V and J ends lost 5 bases and 0 bases respectively, with 10 bases between them. The length of the CDR3 is 14 residues. Germline V lookup: CDR1 KGHSH, CDR2 LQKENI. The CDR3 sequence: CASSTRGTNYGYTF. CDR3 in DNA: TGTGCCAGCTCAACCCGTGGCACTAACTATGGCTACACCTTC.

For this clone: Other DNA sequences in this sample translate to the same CDR3. The chain is built from TRBV7-2 and TRBJ2-1, with 11 bases aligning to TRBD2. CDR1 is SGHTA, CDR2 FQGNSA, per germline. Trimming at V came to 5 bases and at J to 2 bases, leaving 2 bases not matched to a gene. This CDR3 is built from 15 residues. CDR3 protein: CASSPTSGAYNEQFF. DNA for the CDR3: TGTGCCAGCAGCCCGACTAGCGGGGCCTACAATGAGCAGTTCTTC.

The CDR3: CAWGKTRGNTEAFF. The CDR3 DNA follows: TGTGCCTGGGGGAAAACCAGGGGGAACACTGAAGCTTTCTTT. V usage is TRBV30 and J usage is TRBJ1-1; D is possibly TRBD1 (6 bases). This CDR3 contains 14 residues. V was pared by 5 bases and J by 1 base, with 14 bases between. Germline lookup yields CDR1 GTSNPN and CDR2 SVGIG (reference sequence).

V and J are TRBV7-8 and TRBJ2-3; 7 nucleotides align to TRBD1. There are 15 residues in the CDR3. The V gene end was trimmed by 4 bases and the J gene end by 0 bases; junction bases not matched to a gene: 4. The germline gives CDR1 SGHVS, CDR2 FQNEAQ. CDR3 nucleotides: TGTGCCAGCAGCTCTAGACAGGGCAGCACAGATACGCAGTATTTT. It codes for CASSSRQGSTDTQYF.

The V and J genes are TRBV5-1 and TRBJ2-1; D gene unclear. Per germline, CDR1 SGHRS and CDR2 YFSETQ. The CDR3 contains 11 residues. V gave up 1 base and J gave up 8 bases, with 4 bases separating them. This chain's CDR3 is CASSLKYEQFF. In nucleotides, the CDR3 is TGCGCCAGCAGCTTGAAATATGAGCAGTTCTTC. The variable domain in full, completed from reference TRBV5-1 and TRBJ2-1, reads KAGVTQTPRYLIKTRGQQVTLSCSPISGHRSVSWYQQTPGQGLQFLFEYFSETQRNKGNFPGRFSGRQFSNSRSEMNVSTLELGDSALYLCASSLKYEQFFGPGTRLTVL.

The rearrangement joins TRBV7-6 to TRBJ2-2; D might be TRBD1 (6 bases). The CDR3 contains 16 residues. Germline values: CDR1 SGHVS, CDR2 FNYEAQ. The V end lost 4 bases, the J end lost 6 bases, and 18 bases lay between the germline ends. In nucleotides, the CDR3 is TGTGCCAGCAGCTCTACAGGGAGAGACAGGTCCGGGGAGCTGTTTTTT. Encoded protein: CASSSTGRDRSGELFF.

The chain has TRBV28 and TRBJ1-1; D is perhaps TRBD1 (5 bases). CDR1 is MDHEN and CDR2 is SYDVKM in the germline V gene. The CDR3 contains 14 residues. V was shortened by 2 bases and J by 5 bases, with 12 bases between the two germline ends. The CDR3 nucleotides read TGTGCCAGCAGTTTACCCCAGGGCCGGACTGAAGCTTTCTTT. Protein sequence: CASSLPQGRTEAFF.

V is TRBV7-2 and J is TRBJ2-1; D may be TRBD1 or TRBD2 (6 bases each). Per germline, CDR1 SGHTA and CDR2 FQGNSA. CDR3 length: 17 residues. V was clipped by 7 bases and J by 0 bases, with 19 bases between them. CDR3 nucleotides: TGTGCCAGCACGAGGGCCAGGGGACTTCTCTCCTACAATGAGCAGTTCTTC. It translates to CASTRARGLLSYNEQFF.